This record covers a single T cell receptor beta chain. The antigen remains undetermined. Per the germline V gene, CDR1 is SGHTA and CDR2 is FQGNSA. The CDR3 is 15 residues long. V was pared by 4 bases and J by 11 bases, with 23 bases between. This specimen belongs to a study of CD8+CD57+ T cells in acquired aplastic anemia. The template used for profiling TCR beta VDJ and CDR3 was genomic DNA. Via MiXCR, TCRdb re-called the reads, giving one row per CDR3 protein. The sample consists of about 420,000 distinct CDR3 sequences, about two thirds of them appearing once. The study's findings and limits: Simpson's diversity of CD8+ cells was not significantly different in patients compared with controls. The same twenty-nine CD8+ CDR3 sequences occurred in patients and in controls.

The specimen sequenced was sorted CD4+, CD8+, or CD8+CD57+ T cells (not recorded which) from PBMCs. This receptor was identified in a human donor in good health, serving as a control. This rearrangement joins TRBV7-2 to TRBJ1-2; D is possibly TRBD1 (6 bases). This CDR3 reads CASSSSYRGGQEYTF. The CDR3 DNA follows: TGTGCCAGCAGCTCGAGTTATCGGGGGGGGCAAGAGTACACCTTC.